This TCR beta chain is drawn from a study of T-cell reconstitution after alpha-beta-depleted transplantation in children. Germline lookup yields CDR1 SGHRS and CDR2 YFSETQ. With 4 bases clipped from V and 6 bases from J, the junction kept 13 bases outside the gene matches. The CDR3 has 18 residues. This clonotype has more than one count but fewer than ten. The TCRbeta library incorporated unique molecular identifiers. TCRdb recomputed calls from the PCR reads with MiXCR, one row per CDR3 protein. Of just under 550,000 distinct CDR3 sequences listed, 15% to 20% were seen once; the top ten hold 3% to 4%.

This chain joins TRBV5-1 and TRBJ2-2; TRBD2 agrees at 12 bases. The receptor comes from a human donor who donated a stem cell graft to a child with acute lymphoblastic leukemia. Sequenced material: PBMCs from the stem cell graft donor, taken from the stem cell graft. In DNA form, the CDR3 reads TGCGCCAGCAGCCCCTCACACGGACTAGCGGGAACGCCCGGGGAGCTGTTTTTT. Translated: CASSPSHGLAGTPGELFF.